The text below deals with one T cell receptor (beta chain). Germline V CDR1 and CDR2: MNHEY, SMNVEV (reference sequence). The CDR3 consists of 15 residues. Germline trimming cut 2 bases from V and 4 bases from J; bases unmatched to any gene: 3. The data are from a study of T cells in localized non-small cell lung cancer. Assay: immunoSEQ multiplex PCR; the TCRdb copy retains only in-frame clones and omits some. Among under 55,000 clones, about 91% were seen once, and the ten largest hold about 10%. The chain is built from TRBV27 and TRBJ2-2; 8 bases fit TRBD2. The starting material was PBMCs, obtained before any cancer treatment. The TCR originated in a woman between 40 and 69 years old with stage II lung adenocarcinoma. CDR3 sequence: CASSLRGGVTGELFF. CDR3 DNA: TGTGCCAGCAGTTTACGGGGGGGAGTCACCGGGGAGCTGTTTTTT.